The entry below describes one T cell receptor beta chain. The data are from a study of blood T cell repertoires in COVID-19. Study at large: Sites in the United States, Italy and Spain provided acute and convalescent COVID-19 samples. In each case, the material was cDNA or gDNA derived from T cells, B-cell-depleted T cells, or PBMCs.

Original data processing: For nucleated cells, counts were estimated from reference gene primer amplification. Generated by immunoSEQ multiplex PCR, the TCRdb table keeps only in-frame clones and is missing some. V, J and clone size were drawn from that table, and D and trimming were deduced from the DNA. The profile shows about 250,000 clones, around 83% of them singletons. CDR3 length: 16 amino acids. Germline V gene lookup returns CDR1 KGHSH and CDR2 LQKENI. V shed 3 bases and J shed 0 bases, with 14 bases lying between them. The sequence was collected from an elderly man with acute or convalescent COVID-19. V is TRBV18 and J is TRBJ2-5; TRBD2 is a possible D gene (7 bases). Sequencing input: peripheral blood. The CDR3 DNA reads as TGTGCCAGCTCACCTCGGGGGGCCCTGTACCAAGAGACCCAGTACTTC. It yields the protein CASSPRGALYQETQYF. The variable domain in full, with the rest retrieved from reference TRBV18 and TRBJ2-5, is NAGVMQNPRHLVRRRGQEARLRCSPMKGHSHVYWYRQLPEEGLKFMVYLQKENIIDESGMPKERFSAEFPKEGPSILRIQQVVRGDSAAYFCASSPRGALYQETQYFGPGTRLLVL.